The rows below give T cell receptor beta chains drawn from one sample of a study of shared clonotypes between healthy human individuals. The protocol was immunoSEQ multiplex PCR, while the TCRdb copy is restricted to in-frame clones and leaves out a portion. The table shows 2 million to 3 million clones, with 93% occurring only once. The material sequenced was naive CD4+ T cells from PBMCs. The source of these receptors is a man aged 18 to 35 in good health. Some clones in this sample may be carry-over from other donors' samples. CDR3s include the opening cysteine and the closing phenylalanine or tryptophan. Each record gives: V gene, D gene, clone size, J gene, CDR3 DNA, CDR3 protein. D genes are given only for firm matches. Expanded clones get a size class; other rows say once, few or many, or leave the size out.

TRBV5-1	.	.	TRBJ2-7	TGCGCCAGCAGCCTCCTCACCGCCGGACTGTCGACCTACGAGCAGTACTTC	CASSLLTAGLSTYEQYF
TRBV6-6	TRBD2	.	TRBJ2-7	TGTGCCAGCAGTCGCACTAGCGGGAGGGACTACGAGCAGTACTTC	CASSRTSGRDYEQYF
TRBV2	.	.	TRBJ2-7	TGTGCCAGCAGGGTTAGTGGGGAGCAGTACTTC	CASRVSGEQYF
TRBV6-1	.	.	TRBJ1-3	TGTGCCAGCAGTGTTACAGGGCCCAGCTCTGGAAACACCATATATTTT	CASSVTGPSSGNTIYF
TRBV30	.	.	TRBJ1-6	TGTGCCTGGGGGCCTCGGGAGTCCCGACCCCTCCACTTT	CAWGPRESRPLHF
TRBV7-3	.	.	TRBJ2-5	TGTGCCAGCAGCTTAAGCGGGGTCCAAGAGACCCAGTACTTC	CASSLSGVQETQYF
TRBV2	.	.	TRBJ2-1	TGTGCCAGCAGAAGGTCTCTGGACTACAATGAGCAGTTCTTC	CASRRSLDYNEQFF
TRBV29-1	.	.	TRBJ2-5	TGCAGCTACCAACAGGGAGGAGAGACCCAGTACTTC	CSYQQGGETQYF
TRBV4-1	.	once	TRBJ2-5	TGCGCCAGCAGCCAAGATTGGGCTCGAGAAGAGACCCAGTACTTC	CASSQDWAREETQYF
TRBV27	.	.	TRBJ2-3	TGTGCCAGCAGTTCTAAACAGGGTCCAGATACGCAGTATTTT	CASSSKQGPDTQYF
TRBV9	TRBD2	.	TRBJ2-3	TGTGCCAGCAGCGTCCATAGCGGGAGGGCAGATACGCAGTATTTT	CASSVHSGRADTQYF
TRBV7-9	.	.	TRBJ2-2	TGTGCCAGCAGCCCACTACCTGCAGGGGCCCCCGGCGGGGAGCTGTTTTTT	CASSPLPAGAPGGELFF
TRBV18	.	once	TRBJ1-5	TGTGCCAGCTCACCACCTGGGATCACCGATCAGCCCCAGCATTTT	CASSPPGITDQPQHF
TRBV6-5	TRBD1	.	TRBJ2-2	TGTGCCAGTATGACAGGGGGTCACTTAGCCGGGGAGCTGTTTTTT	CASMTGGHLAGELFF
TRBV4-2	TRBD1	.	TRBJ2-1	TGTGCCAGCAGACGTACGACAGGGGGTCCGTTCTTC	CASRRTTGGPFF
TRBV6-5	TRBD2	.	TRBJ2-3	TGTGCCAGCAGTTACTATCGACTAGCGCCCACAGATACGCAGTATTTT	CASSYYRLAPTDTQYF
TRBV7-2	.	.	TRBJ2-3	TGTGCCAGCAGCTTAGTTTTACGGGCCCCGCCGTATTTT	CASSLVLRAPPYF
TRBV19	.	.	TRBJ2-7	TGTGCCAGTAGTATGCGGTCGGAGGCCTACGAGCAGTACTTC	CASSMRSEAYEQYF
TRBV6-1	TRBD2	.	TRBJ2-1	TGTGCCAGCGAGTTGCGGGAGCGGAATGAGCAGTTCTTC	CASELRERNEQFF
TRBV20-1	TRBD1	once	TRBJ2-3	TGCAGTGCGGGGACAGCAGATACGCAGTATTTT	CSAGTADTQYF
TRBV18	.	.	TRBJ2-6	TGTGCCAGCTCACCGGGCCCCGGCCTCTCTGGGGCCAACGTCCTGACTTTC	CASSPGPGLSGANVLTF
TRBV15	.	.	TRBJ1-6	TGTGCCACCAGCAGTACTTCCGGGGGCAGGGGTTACTCACCCCTCCACTTT	CATSSTSGGRGYSPLHF
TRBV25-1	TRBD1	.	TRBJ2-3	TGTGCCAGCAGTGTACCGACAGGGCACACCACAGATACGCAGTATTTT	CASSVPTGHTTDTQYF
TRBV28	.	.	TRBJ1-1	TGTGCCAGCAGCGCAAGCGGACCTCCGAACACTGAAGCTTTCTTT	CASSASGPPNTEAFF
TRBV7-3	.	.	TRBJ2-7	TGTGCCAGCAGCCTGCAGGGAGGTGGGATGTACGAGCAGTACTTC	CASSLQGGGMYEQYF
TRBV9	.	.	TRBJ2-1	TGTGCCAGCAGCGTAGGGGGGTCAGCCTACAATGAGCAGTTCTTC	CASSVGGSAYNEQFF
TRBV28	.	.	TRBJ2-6	TGTGCCACTATGAGGGGGAGCTCTGGGGCCAACGTCCTGACTTTC	CATMRGSSGANVLTF
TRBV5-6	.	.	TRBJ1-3	TGTGCCAGCAGCTTGCAGGGTAGCTCTGGAAACACCATATATTTT	CASSLQGSSGNTIYF
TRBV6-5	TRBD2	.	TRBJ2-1	TGTGCCAGCAGCCCCGCGACTAGCGGGAGCAATGAGCAGTTCTTC	CASSPATSGSNEQFF
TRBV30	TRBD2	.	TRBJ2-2	TGTGCCTGGAGTGTAGGTCTAGCGGTGAACACCGGGGAGCTGTTTTTT	CAWSVGLAVNTGELFF
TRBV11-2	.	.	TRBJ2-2	TGTGCCAGGTCGGCTAGCCCCACCGGGGAGCTGTTTTTT	CARSASPTGELFF